Sequencing of this T cell receptor beta chain was carried out in a study of chemoradiotherapy in HPV16-positive cancers. Measured with immunoSEQ multiplex PCR; TCRdb has only the in-frame clones, and not every one. This table has about 39,000 clones, more than 75% appearing once. This clone was found a few times. The sequenced sample was blood, obtained from a patient who underwent chemoradiotherapy. The source of this sequence is a human donor with HPV-associated anogenital cancer.

CDR3 region: CASSKALLAEAFF. The CDR3 region has the DNA TGTGCCAGCAGCAAGGCACTTTTGGCTGAAGCTTTCTTT. This chain joins TRBV21-1 and TRBJ1-1. TRBV21-1 is a pseudogene locus. This CDR3 contains 13 residues.